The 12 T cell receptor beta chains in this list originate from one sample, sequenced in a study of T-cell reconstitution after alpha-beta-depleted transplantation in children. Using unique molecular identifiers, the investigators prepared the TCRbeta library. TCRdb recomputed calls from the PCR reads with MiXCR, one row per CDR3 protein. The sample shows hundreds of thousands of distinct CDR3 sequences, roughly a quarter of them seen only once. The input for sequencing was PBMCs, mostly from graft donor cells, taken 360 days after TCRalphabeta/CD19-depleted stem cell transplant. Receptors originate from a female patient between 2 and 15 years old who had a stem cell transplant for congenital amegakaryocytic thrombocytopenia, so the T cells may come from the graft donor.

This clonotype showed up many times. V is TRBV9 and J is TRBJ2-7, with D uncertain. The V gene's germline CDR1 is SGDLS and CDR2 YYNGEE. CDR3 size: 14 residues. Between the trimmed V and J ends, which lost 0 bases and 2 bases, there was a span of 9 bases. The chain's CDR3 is CASSVGVDPYEQYF. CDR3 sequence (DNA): TGTGCCAGCAGCGTAGGTGTAGACCCCTACGAGCAGTACTTC. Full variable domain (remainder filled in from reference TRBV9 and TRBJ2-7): DSGVTQTPKHLITATGQRVTLRCSPRSGDLSVYWYQQSLDQGLQFLIQYYNGEERAKGNILERFSAQQFPDLHSELNLSSLELGDSALYFCASSVGVDPYEQYFGPGTRLTVT.

The CDR3 bases are TGCGCCAGCAGCCAGGCGTATGGGACCGGGGAGCTGTTTTTT. It specifies CASSQAYGTGELFF. The rearrangement uses TRBV4-3 and TRBJ2-2; D not certain. There are 14 residues in the CDR3. Trimming took off 3 bases at V and 5 bases at J, with 10 bases between the two ends. Per the germline V gene, CDR1 is LGHNA and CDR2 is YSLEER.

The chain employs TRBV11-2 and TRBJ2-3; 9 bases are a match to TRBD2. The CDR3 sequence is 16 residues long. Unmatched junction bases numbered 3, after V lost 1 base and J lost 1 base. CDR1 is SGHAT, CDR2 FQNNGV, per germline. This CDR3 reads CASSLGVAGGTDTQYF. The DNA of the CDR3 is TGTGCCAGCAGCTTAGGAGTAGCGGGAGGCACAGATACGCAGTATTTT.

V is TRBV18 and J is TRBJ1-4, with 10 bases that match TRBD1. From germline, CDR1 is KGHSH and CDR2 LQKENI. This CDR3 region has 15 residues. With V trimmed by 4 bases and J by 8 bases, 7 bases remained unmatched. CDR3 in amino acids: CASSRGTGVVEKLFF. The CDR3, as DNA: TGTGCCAGCTCACGCGGGACAGGGGTTGTGGAAAAACTGTTTTTT.

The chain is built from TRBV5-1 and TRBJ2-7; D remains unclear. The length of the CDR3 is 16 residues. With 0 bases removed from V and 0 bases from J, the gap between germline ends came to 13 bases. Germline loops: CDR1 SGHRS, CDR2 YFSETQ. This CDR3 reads CASSLDPGRSSYEQYF. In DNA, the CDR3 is TGCGCCAGCAGCTTGGATCCTGGCAGGAGCTCCTACGAGCAGTACTTC.

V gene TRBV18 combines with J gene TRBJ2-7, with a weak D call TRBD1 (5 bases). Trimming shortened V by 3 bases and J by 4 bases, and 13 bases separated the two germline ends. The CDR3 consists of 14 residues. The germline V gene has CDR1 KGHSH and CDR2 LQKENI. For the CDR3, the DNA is TGTGCCAGCTCACCTCAGGCAGGGTGGTACGAGCAGTACTTC. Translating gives CASSPQAGWYEQYF.

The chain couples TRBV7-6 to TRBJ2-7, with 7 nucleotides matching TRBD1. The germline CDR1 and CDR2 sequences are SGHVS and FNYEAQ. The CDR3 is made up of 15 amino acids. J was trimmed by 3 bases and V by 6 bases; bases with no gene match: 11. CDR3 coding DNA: TGTGCCAGCAGGGTACGGGACAGCCCTATCTACGAGCAGTACTTC. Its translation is CASRVRDSPIYEQYF.

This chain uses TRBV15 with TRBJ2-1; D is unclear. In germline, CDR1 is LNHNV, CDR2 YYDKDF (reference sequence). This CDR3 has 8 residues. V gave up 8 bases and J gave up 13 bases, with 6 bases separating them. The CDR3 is CATFTQFF. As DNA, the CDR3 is TGTGCCACCTTTACACAGTTCTTC.

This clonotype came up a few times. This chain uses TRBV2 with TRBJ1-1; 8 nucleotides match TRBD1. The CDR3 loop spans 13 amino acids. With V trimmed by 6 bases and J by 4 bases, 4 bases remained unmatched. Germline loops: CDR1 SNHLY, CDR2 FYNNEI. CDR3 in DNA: TGTGCCAGCAGGACGGACAGGGCCACTGAAGCTTTCTTT. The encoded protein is CASRTDRATEAFF.

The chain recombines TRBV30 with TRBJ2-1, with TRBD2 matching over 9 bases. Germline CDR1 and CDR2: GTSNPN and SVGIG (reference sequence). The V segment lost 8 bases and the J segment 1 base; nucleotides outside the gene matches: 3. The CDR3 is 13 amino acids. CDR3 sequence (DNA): TGTGCCGGTAGCGGGGGATCCTACAATGAGCAGTTCTTC. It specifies CAGSGGSYNEQFF.

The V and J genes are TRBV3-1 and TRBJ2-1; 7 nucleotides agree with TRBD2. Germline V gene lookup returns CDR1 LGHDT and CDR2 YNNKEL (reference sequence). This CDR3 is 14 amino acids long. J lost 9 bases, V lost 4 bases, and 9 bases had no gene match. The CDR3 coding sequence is TGTGCCAGCAGCCCAACGCAGACTAGCTTTGAGCAGTTCTTC. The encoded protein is CASSPTQTSFEQFF.

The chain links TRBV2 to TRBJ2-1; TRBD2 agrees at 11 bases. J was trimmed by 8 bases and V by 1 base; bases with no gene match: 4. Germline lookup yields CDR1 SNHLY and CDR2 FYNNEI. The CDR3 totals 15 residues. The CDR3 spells CASSEELAGVHEQFF. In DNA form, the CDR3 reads TGTGCCAGCAGTGAAGAACTAGCGGGGGTACATGAGCAGTTCTTC. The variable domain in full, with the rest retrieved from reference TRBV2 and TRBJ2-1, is EPEVTQTPSHQVTQMGQEVILRCVPISNHLYFYWYRQILGQKVEFLVSFYNNEISEKSEIFDDQFSVERPDGSNFTLKIRSTKLEDSAMYFCASSEELAGVHEQFFGPGTRLTVL.